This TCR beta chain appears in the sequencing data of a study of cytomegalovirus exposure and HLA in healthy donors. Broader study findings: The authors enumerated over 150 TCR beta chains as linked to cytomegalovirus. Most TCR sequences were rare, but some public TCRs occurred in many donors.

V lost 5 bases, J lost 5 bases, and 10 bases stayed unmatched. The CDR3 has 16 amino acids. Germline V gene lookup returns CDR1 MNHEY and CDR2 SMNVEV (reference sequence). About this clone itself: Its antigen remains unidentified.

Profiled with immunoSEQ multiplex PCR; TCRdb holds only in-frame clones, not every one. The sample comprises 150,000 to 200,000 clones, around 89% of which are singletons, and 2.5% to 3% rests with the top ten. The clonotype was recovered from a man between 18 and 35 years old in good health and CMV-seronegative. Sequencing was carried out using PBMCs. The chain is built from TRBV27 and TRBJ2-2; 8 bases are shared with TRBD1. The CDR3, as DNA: TGTGCCAGCAGTGCGTCAGGGGGCGCCGGGACCGGGGAGCTGTTTTTT. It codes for CASSASGGAGTGELFF.